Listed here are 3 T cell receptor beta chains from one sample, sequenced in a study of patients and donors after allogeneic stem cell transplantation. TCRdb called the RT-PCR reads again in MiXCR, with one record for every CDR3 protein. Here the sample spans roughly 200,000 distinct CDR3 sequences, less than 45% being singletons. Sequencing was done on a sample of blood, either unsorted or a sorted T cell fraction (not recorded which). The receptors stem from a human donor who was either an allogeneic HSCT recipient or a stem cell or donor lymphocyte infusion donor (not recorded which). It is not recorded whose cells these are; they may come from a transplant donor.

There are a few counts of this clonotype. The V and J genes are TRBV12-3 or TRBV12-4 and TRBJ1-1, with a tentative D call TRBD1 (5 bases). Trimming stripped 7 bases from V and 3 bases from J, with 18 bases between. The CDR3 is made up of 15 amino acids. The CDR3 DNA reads TGTGCCAGCACCCCCCGGGGGGGTTTCGACACTGAAGCTTTCTTT. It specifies CASTPRGGFDTEAFF.

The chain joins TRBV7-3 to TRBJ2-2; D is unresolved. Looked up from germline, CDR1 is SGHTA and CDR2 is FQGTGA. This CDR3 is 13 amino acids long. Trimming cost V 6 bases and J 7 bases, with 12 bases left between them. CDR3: CASRRVVSGELFF. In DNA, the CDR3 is TGTGCCAGCAGAAGGGTTGTCAGCGGGGAGCTGTTTTTT.

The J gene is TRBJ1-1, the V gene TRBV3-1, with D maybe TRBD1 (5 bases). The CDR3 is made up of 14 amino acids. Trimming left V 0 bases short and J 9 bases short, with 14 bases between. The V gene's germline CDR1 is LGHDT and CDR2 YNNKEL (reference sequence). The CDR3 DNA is TGTGCCAGCAGCCAAGAATTTGGGCGACAGAAAGCTTTCTTT. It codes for CASSQEFGRQKAFF.